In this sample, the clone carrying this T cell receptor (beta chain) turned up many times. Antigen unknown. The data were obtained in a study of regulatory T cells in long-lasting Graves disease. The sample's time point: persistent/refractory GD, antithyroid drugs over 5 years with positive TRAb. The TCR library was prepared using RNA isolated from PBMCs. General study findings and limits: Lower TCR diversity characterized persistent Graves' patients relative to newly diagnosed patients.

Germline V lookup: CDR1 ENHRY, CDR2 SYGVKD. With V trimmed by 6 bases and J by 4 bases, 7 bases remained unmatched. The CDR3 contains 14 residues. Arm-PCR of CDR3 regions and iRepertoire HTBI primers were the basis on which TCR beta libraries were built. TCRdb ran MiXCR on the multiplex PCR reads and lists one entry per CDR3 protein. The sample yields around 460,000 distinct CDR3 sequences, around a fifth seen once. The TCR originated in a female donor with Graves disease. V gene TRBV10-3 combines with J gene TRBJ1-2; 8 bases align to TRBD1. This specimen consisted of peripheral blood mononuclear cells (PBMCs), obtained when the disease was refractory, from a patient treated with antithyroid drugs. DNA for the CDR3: TGTGCCATCAGCCCACAGGGGGAAAGCTATGGCTACACCTTC. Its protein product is CAISPQGESYGYTF.